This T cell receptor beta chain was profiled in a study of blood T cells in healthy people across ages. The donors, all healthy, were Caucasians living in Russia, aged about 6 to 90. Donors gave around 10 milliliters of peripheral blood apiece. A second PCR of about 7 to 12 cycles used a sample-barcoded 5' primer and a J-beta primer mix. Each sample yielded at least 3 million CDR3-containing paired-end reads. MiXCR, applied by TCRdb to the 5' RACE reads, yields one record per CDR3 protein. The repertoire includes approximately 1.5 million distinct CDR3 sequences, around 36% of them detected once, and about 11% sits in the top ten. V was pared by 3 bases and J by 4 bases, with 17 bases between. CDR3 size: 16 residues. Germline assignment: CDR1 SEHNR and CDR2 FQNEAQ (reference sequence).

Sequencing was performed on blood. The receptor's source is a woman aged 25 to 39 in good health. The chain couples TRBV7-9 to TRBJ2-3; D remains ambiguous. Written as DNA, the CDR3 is TGTGCCAGCAGCTTCCAAGGGAAAGCGATCGCAGATACGCAGTATTTT. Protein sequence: CASSFQGKAIADTQYF.